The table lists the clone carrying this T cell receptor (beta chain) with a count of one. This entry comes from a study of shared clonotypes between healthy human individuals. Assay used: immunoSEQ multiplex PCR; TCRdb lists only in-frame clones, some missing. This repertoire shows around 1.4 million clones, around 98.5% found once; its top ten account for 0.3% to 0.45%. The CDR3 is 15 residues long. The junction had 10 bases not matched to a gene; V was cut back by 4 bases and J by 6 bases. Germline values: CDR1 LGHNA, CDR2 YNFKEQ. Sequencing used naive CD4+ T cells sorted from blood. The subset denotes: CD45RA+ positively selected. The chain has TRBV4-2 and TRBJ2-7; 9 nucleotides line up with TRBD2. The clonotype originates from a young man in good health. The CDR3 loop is CASSPAAGGPREQYF. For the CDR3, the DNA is TGTGCCAGCAGCCCAGCCGCGGGAGGGCCACGCGAGCAGTACTTC.